One TCR beta chain is described in this entry. Assembly of TCR beta libraries relied on iRepertoire HTBI primers together with Arm-PCR of CDR3 regions. Each CDR3 protein is one row after TCRdb ran MiXCR on the multiplex PCR reads. The sample lists about 460,000 distinct CDR3 sequences; about 15% were seen once. The source of the sample is a study of regulatory T cells in long-lasting Graves disease. The sample's time point: newly diagnosed GD, antithyroid drugs for less than 3 months. PBMC RNA was the source of the TCR library. CDR1 KGHSH and CDR2 LQKENI come from the germline V gene. Trimming at V came to 9 bases and at J to 2 bases, leaving 10 bases not matched to a gene. This CDR3 region has 15 residues. This sample was shared with a second study, whose subject was T cells in Graves' hyperthyroidism and ophthalmopathy.

This material consisted of peripheral blood mononuclear cells (PBMCs), taken at new diagnosis, from a patient treated with antithyroid drugs. This sequence was found in a woman aged 45-65 years with Graves disease. This sequence joins TRBV18 and TRBJ1-3; TRBD1 aligns across 7 bases. The CDR3 DNA reads as TGTGCCAGTTCAATCTACGGACAGGCTGGAAACACCATATATTTT. It specifies CASSIYGQAGNTIYF.